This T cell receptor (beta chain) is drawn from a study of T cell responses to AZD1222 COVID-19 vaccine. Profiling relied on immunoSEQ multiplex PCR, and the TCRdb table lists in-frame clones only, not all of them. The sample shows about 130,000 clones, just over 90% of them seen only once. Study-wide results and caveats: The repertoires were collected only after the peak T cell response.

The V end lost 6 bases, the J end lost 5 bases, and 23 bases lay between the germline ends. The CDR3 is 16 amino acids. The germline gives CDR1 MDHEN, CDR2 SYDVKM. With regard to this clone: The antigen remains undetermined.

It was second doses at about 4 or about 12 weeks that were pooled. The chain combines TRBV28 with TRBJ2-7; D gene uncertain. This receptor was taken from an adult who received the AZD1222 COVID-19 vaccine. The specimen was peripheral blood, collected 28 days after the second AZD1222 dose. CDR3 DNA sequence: TGTGCCAGCAGCCTTTTCGACCGTCTCGACGAGGACGAGCAGTACTTC. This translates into CASSLFDRLDEDEQYF.